One and the same sample provided the 28 T cell receptor beta chains below, sequenced in a study of immune evolution from preneoplasia to lung adenocarcinoma. Profiling relied on immunoSEQ multiplex PCR, and the TCRdb table lists in-frame clones only, not all of them. This repertoire shows 8,000 to 9,500 clones, more than 75% found once; its top ten account for approximately 7.2%. Sequenced material: FFPE adjacent normal lung tissue. These receptor sequences come from a person between 60 and 80 years old with lung adenocarcinoma.

V usage is TRBV9 and J usage is TRBJ1-5; unclear D gene. The germline gives CDR1 SGDLS, CDR2 YYNGEE. The CDR3 has 14 amino acids. Trimming removed 0 bases from V and 3 bases from J, with 7 bases in between. The CDR3 coding sequence is TGTGCCAGCAGCGTAGCGCCTGACAATCAGCCCCAGCATTTT. Amino acid sequence: CASSVAPDNQPQHF.

This clone appeared a few times. V and J are TRBV5-1 and TRBJ2-7; the match to TRBD2 covers 11 bases. The CDR3 is 17 amino acids. Germline assignment: CDR1 SGHRS and CDR2 YFSETQ. V dropped 0 bases and J dropped 2; count of bases not matched to a gene: 7. The chain's CDR3 is CASSLALAGGLTYEQYF. The CDR3 DNA reads as TGCGCCAGCAGCTTGGCGCTAGCGGGAGGCTTAACCTACGAGCAGTACTTC.

V gene TRBV5-1 combines with J gene TRBJ1-2; no clear D gene. There are 13 residues in the CDR3. The V gene lost 0 bases and the J gene lost 8 bases, with 11 bases spanning the gap. In germline, CDR1 is SGHRS, CDR2 YFSETQ. The CDR3 nucleotides are TGCGCCAGCAGCTTGGAAATGGAGCGGGGCTACACCTTC. It translates to CASSLEMERGYTF.

V gene TRBV5-1 combines with J gene TRBJ2-2; the D gene could be TRBD1 or TRBD2 (5 bases each). Germline loops: CDR1 SGHRS, CDR2 YFSETQ. Trimming took off 3 bases at V and 0 bases at J, with 15 bases between the two ends. The CDR3 consists of 17 residues. The DNA of the CDR3 is TGCGCCAGCAGCTCGTTCGGGGCAAGCGCGAACACCGGGGAGCTGTTTTTT. Protein sequence: CASSSFGASANTGELFF.

This clone was seen once. The chain is built from TRBV28 and TRBJ1-2, with D maybe TRBD1 (5 bases). V lost 6 bases and J lost 4, with 15 bases in between. Germline lookup yields CDR1 MDHEN and CDR2 SYDVKM. The CDR3 extends over 14 amino acids. CDR3 in DNA: TGTGCCAGCAGGGAAGCAGGGATCACCTATGGCTACACCTTC. It encodes CASREAGITYGYTF.

The chain uses TRBV7-6 and TRBJ1-1; no clear D gene. The V end was cut by 1 base, the J end by 0 bases, with 9 bases between. From germline, CDR1 is SGHVS and CDR2 FNYEAQ. The CDR3 has 15 residues. The CDR3 DNA is TGTGCCAGCAGCTTAGAGGTTGGCATGAACACTGAAGCTTTCTTT. Its protein is CASSLEVGMNTEAFF.

The DNA for the CDR3 is TGTGCCAGCAGCGCTTGGGACAGGGATGAAAAACTGTTTTTT. Its protein is CASSAWDRDEKLFF. The chain is built from TRBV9 and TRBJ1-4; 9 nucleotides align to TRBD1. Germline V CDR1 and CDR2: SGDLS, YYNGEE. This CDR3 contains 14 residues. Trimming at V came to 3 bases and at J to 6 bases, leaving 3 bases not matched to a gene.

The rearrangement joins TRBV30 to TRBJ2-3; 8 bases are a match to TRBD2. This CDR3 contains 16 residues. Trimming at V came to 8 bases and at J to 4 bases, leaving 17 bases not matched to a gene. The germline V gene has CDR1 GTSNPN and CDR2 SVGIG (reference sequence). This CDR3 is CAGTLTGTSRSDTQYF. The CDR3 region has the DNA TGTGCCGGGACCCTTACGGGGACTAGTCGGTCAGATACGCAGTATTTT.

V and J are TRBV5-4 and TRBJ2-5; 10 positions agree with TRBD1. The CDR3 runs 18 residues. J gave up 5 bases and V 3 bases, and 16 bases lay outside the gene matches. Germline loops: CDR1 SGHNT, CDR2 YYREEE (reference sequence). The CDR3 reads CASSSGDPRQGARETQYF. CDR3 bases: TGTGCCAGCAGCTCCGGAGACCCCAGACAGGGGGCGCGGGAGACCCAGTACTTC.

This sequence joins TRBV6-1 and TRBJ2-7; perhaps TRBD1 as D (5 bases). Per the germline V gene, CDR1 is MNHNS and CDR2 is SASEGT. V lost 6 bases and J lost 1, with 7 bases in between. CDR3 length: 12 residues. The CDR3 spells CASRTGSYEQYF. The CDR3 bases are TGTGCCAGCAGAACAGGATCCTACGAGCAGTACTTC.

The chain employs TRBV30 and TRBJ2-5; no firm D call. The germline V gene encodes CDR1 GTSNPN and CDR2 SVGIG (reference sequence). Trimming took 3 bases from V and 5 from J, leaving 7 bases between them. The CDR3 is made up of 11 amino acids. For the CDR3, the DNA is TGTGCCTGGAGCGAACGGGAGACCCAGTACTTC. This codes for CAWSERETQYF.

CDR3: CSGDRATTQYF. CDR3 coding DNA: TGCAGCGGCGACAGGGCTACGACCCAGTACTTC. V gene TRBV29-1 combines with J gene TRBJ2-5; 7 bases line up with TRBD1. Per germline, CDR1 SQVTM and CDR2 ANQGSEA. Unmatched junction bases numbered 6, after V lost 7 bases and J lost 7 bases. The CDR3 has 11 residues.

The rearrangement uses TRBV2 and TRBJ1-1, with D possibly being TRBD1 (6 bases). The germline gives CDR1 SNHLY, CDR2 FYNNEI. This CDR3 is built from 13 residues. V lost 10 bases to trimming and J lost 0 bases, with 12 bases between them. CDR3 protein: CANPQGLNTEAFF. The CDR3, as DNA: TGTGCCAACCCACAGGGTTTGAACACTGAAGCTTTCTTT.

There are a few counts of this clone. V and J are TRBV28 and TRBJ2-3, with D unclear. V gave up 5 bases and J gave up 8 bases, with 11 bases separating them. The germline V gene encodes CDR1 MDHEN and CDR2 SYDVKM. The CDR3 length is 12 residues. CDR3 sequence reads: CASSREFGTQYF. As DNA, the CDR3 is TGTGCCAGCAGTAGAGAGTTCGGTACGCAGTATTTT.

This clone has more than one count but fewer than ten. The chain uses TRBV30 and TRBJ1-2, with a possible D match to TRBD1 (6 bases). Trimming pared 3 bases from V and 9 bases from J, leaving 17 bases between. This CDR3 has 13 amino acids. Germline V gives CDR1 GTSNPN, CDR2 SVGIG (reference sequence). CDR3 coding DNA: TGTGCCTGGAGGTCGACGGGGGGCGAGCGCTACACCTTC. Its translation: CAWRSTGGERYTF.

The chain recombines TRBV11-2 with TRBJ1-6; a weak D match, TRBD1 (6 bases). The germline V gene has CDR1 SGHAT and CDR2 FQNNGV. The CDR3 spans 16 residues. V was cut by 0 bases and J by 9 bases, with 15 bases left in between. The chain's CDR3 is CASSLDPMGQTSPLHF. CDR3 nucleotides: TGTGCCAGCAGCTTAGACCCGATGGGACAAACTTCACCCCTCCACTTT.

For the CDR3, the DNA is TGTGCCAGCAGCCGGGACAGGGGGCCTCTGAACACTGAAGCTTTCTTT. It specifies CASSRDRGPLNTEAFF. J is TRBJ1-1 and V is TRBV2, with TRBD1 matching over 12 bases. With 6 bases clipped from V and 0 bases from J, the junction kept 5 bases outside the gene matches. Germline assignment: CDR1 SNHLY and CDR2 FYNNEI. This CDR3 comprises 16 residues.

The chain combines TRBV18 with TRBJ2-3; no reliable D call. The CDR3 consists of 15 residues. CDR1 KGHSH and CDR2 LQKENI come from the germline V gene. Trimming took off 1 base at V and 3 bases at J, with 11 bases between the two ends. The CDR3 sequence is CASSPRIGDTDTQYF. CDR3 coding DNA: TGTGCCAGCTCACCACGGATAGGAGATACAGATACGCAGTATTTT.

The chain carries TRBV5-4 and TRBJ1-2, with TRBD1 matching over 9 bases. The CDR3 is 14 amino acids. CDR1 is SGHNT and CDR2 is YYREEE in the germline V gene (reference sequence). V shed 4 bases, J shed 4 bases, and the junction held 5 bases outside the gene matches. In DNA form, the CDR3 reads TGTGCCAGCAGCGGCACAGGGGGCACCTATGGCTACACCTTC. This translates into CASSGTGGTYGYTF.

This clone was seen a few times. The J gene is TRBJ2-1, the V gene TRBV10-1, with a possible D match to TRBD2 (6 bases). The V end was cut by 2 bases, the J end by 7 bases, with 12 bases between. The CDR3 consists of 14 residues. Germline CDR1 reads WNHNN; CDR2 reads SYGVQD (reference sequence). This CDR3 reads CASSESGFGNEQFF. The CDR3 nucleotides are TGCGCCAGCAGTGAGAGCGGGTTCGGGAATGAGCAGTTCTTC.

The rearrangement uses TRBV7-2 and TRBJ2-5, with unresolved D. The germline V and J ends were trimmed by 5 bases and 5 bases, with 9 bases remaining between them. The CDR3 consists of 12 residues. Germline-derived CDR1 and CDR2 are SGHTA and FQGNSA. The CDR3: CASSIRVETQYF. As DNA, the CDR3 is TGTGCCAGCAGCATAAGGGTGGAGACCCAGTACTTC.

The rearrangement joins TRBV30 to TRBJ1-1; perhaps TRBD1 as D (6 bases). CDR1 and CDR2 (germline): GTSNPN, SVGIG (reference sequence). This CDR3 is built from 15 residues. V lost 4 bases and J 1 base, leaving 16 bases between the germline ends. The CDR3 DNA is TGTGCCTGGACCGAAACAGGGCCCTCGAACACTGAAGCTTTCTTT. Encoded protein: CAWTETGPSNTEAFF. The full variable domain, completed using reference TRBV30 and TRBJ1-1, is SQTIHQWPATLVQPVGSPLSLECTVEGTSNPNLYWYRQAAGRGLQLLFYSVGIGQISSEVPQNLSASRPQDRQFILSSKKLLLSDSGFYLCAWTETGPSNTEAFFGQGTRLTVV.

This clone was seen more than once but under ten times. The chain has TRBV30 and TRBJ1-3, with D possibly TRBD1 on 6 matching bases. The V gene lost 3 bases and the J gene lost 2 bases, with 8 bases spanning the gap. Per germline, CDR1 GTSNPN and CDR2 SVGIG (reference sequence). This CDR3 has 13 amino acids. DNA for the CDR3: TGTGCCTGGAGCAGGGGCACTGGAAACACCATATATTTT. Amino acids: CAWSRGTGNTIYF.

This clone has only a few counts. The chain recombines TRBV5-1 with TRBJ2-3; 8 nucleotides agree with TRBD1. Germline V CDR1 and CDR2: SGHRS, YFSETQ. This CDR3 region has 15 residues. V shed 4 bases, J shed 4 bases, and the junction held 8 bases outside the gene matches. CDR3 protein: CASSGGQGRADTQYF. The DNA of the CDR3 is TGCGCCAGCAGCGGTGGACAGGGAAGGGCAGATACGCAGTATTTT.

This clone is a singleton in its sample. The rearrangement links TRBV27 to TRBJ2-1; TRBD1 matches 11 bases. The germline V gene has CDR1 MNHEY and CDR2 SMNVEV (reference sequence). The V segment lost 1 base and the J segment 8 bases; nucleotides outside the gene matches: 7. The CDR3 covers 16 residues. The CDR3 bases are TGTGCCAGCAGTTTATACGGACAGGGGGCGCCGGATGAGCAGTTCTTC. Its translation: CASSLYGQGAPDEQFF.

The chain links TRBV11-2 to TRBJ2-5; D perhaps matches TRBD1 (6 bases). The CDR3 is 14 residues long. Deletions cut 3 bases from V and 3 bases from J, with 11 bases between. The V gene's germline CDR1 is SGHAT and CDR2 FQNNGV. The chain's CDR3 is CASSFNNREETQYF. In DNA form, the CDR3 reads TGTGCCAGCAGCTTTAATAACAGGGAAGAGACCCAGTACTTC.

The V gene is TRBV6-1, the J gene TRBJ1-2, with D perhaps matching TRBD1 (6 bases). This CDR3 region has 14 residues. Per the germline V gene, CDR1 is MNHNS and CDR2 is SASEGT. Trimming took 7 bases from V and 8 from J, leaving 20 bases between them. The CDR3 DNA follows: TGTGCCAGCACAAGCGCTAGACAGGTTTACGGCTACACCTTC. This gives the protein CASTSARQVYGYTF.

This clone was detected a few times. This chain uses TRBV6-5 with TRBJ1-2, with D perhaps matching TRBD1 (5 bases). This CDR3 region has 13 residues. V lost 2 bases and J lost 4, with 8 bases in between. Germline V lookup: CDR1 MNHEY, CDR2 SVGAGI. This CDR3 is CASSYQGFYGYTF. The DNA of the CDR3 is TGTGCCAGCAGTTACCAGGGCTTCTATGGCTACACCTTC.